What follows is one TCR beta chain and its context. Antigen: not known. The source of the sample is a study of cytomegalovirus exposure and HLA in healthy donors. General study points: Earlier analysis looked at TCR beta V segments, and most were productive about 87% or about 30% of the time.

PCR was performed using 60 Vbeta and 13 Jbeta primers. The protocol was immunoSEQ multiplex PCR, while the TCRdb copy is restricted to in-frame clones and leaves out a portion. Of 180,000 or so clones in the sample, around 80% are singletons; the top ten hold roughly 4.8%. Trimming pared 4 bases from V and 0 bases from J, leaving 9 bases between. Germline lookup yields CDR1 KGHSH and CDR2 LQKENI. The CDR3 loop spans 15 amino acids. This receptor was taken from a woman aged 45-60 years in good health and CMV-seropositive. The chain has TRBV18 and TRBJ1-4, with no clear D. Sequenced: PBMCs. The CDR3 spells CASSLSVPTNEKLFF. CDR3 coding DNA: TGTGCCAGCTCACTCTCAGTACCAACTAATGAAAAACTGTTTTTT.